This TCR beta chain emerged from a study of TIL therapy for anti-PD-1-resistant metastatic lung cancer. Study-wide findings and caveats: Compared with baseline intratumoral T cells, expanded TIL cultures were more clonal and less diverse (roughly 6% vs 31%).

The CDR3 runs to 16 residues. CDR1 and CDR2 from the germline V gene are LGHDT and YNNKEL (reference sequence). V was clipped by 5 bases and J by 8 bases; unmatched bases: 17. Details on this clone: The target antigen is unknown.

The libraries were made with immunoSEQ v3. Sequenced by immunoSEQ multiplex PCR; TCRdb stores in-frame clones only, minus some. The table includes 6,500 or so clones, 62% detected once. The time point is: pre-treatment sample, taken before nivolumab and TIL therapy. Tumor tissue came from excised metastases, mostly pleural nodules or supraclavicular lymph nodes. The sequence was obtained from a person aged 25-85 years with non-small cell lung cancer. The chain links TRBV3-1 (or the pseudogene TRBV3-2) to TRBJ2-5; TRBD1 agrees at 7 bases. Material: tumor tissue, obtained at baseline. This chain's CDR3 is CASSSRTGQKGDTQYF. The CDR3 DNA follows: TGTGCCAGCAGCTCGCGGACAGGTCAGAAGGGTGACACCCAGTACTTC.